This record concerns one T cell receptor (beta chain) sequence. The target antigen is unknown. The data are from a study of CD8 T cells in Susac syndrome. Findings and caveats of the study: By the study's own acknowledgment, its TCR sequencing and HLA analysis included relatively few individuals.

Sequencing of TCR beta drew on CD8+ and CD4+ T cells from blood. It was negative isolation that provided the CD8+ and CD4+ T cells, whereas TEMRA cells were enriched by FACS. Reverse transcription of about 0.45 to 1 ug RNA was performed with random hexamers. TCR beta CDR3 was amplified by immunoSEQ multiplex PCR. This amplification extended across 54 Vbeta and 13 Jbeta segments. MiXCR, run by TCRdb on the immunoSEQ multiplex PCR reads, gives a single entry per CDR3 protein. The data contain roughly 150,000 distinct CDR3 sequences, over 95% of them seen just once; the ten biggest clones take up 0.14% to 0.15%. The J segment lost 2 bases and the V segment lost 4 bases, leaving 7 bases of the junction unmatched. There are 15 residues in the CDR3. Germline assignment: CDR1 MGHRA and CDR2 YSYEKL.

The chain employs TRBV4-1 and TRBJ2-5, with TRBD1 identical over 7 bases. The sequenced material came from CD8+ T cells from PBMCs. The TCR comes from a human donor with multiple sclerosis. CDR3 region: CASSPLGTDQETQYF. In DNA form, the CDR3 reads TGCGCCAGCAGCCCCTTAGGGACAGATCAAGAGACCCAGTACTTC.